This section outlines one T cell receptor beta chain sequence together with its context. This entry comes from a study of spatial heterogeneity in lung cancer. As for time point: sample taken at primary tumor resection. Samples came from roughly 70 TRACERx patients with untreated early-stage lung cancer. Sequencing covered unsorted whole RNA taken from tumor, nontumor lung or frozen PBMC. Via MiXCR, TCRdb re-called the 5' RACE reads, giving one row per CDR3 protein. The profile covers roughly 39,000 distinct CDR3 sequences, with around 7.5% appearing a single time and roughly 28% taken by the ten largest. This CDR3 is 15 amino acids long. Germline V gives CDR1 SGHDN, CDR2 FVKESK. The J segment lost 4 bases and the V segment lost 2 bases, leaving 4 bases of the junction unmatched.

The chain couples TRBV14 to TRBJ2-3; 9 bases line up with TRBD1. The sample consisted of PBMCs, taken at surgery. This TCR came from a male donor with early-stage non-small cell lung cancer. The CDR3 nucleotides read TGTGCCAGCAGCCAAACAGGGGGCATCGCAGATACGCAGTATTTT. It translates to CASSQTGGIADTQYF.